Given below is one T cell receptor beta chain in context. The antigen remains unidentified. TCRdb's table, derived via immunoSEQ multiplex PCR, lists solely in-frame clones and lacks some. The sample contains about 43,000 clones, roughly 79% of which appear only once. V was cut by 4 bases and J by 5 bases, with 17 bases left in between. The CDR3 length is 15 residues. The V gene's germline CDR1 is SGHAT and CDR2 FQDESV (reference sequence). The data are from a study of vaccination effects on CD4 cells after COVID-19. Study-wide results and caveats: In the study, convalescent patients were few, and early post-infection timepoints were absent.

CD4+ T cells specific for antigen were expanded with viral peptide pools by the ViraFEST assay before sequencing. Following culture for ten to eleven days, CD4+ T cells were isolated. Absence of prior SARS-CoV-2 infection characterized the vaccine recipients, who showed negative nucleocapsid antibodies. On both days 3 and 7, half of the culture medium was replaced with IL-2 medium. The chain recombines TRBV11-1 with TRBJ2-5; D is possibly TRBD1 or TRBD2 (6 bases each). The clonotype originates from a human donor who received a COVID-19 vaccine. The sequences come from CD4+ T cells from PBMCs cultured with SARS-CoV-2 spike peptides, collected before COVID-19 vaccination. CDR3 amino acids: CASSSYGGGGETQYF. CDR3 bases: TGTGCCAGCAGCTCCTATGGAGGGGGTGGGGAGACCCAGTACTTC.